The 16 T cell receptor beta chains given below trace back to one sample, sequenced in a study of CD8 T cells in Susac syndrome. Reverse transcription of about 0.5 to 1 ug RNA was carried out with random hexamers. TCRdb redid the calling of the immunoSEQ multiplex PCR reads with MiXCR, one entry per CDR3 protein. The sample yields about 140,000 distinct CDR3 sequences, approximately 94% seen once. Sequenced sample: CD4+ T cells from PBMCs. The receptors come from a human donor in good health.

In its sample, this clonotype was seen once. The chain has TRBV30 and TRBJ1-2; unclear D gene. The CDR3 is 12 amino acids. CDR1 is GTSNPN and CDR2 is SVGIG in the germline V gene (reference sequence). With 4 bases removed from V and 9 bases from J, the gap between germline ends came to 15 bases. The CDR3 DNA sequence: TGTGCCTGGAATACGGGTCCGGGCAGCTACACCTTC. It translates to CAWNTGPGSYTF.

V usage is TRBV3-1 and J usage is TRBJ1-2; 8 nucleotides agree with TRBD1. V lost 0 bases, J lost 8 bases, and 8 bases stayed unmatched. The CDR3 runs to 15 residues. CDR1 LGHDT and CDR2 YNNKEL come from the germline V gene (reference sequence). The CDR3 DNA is TGTGCCAGCAGCCAAGATAGCGCAGGGGGCGGAGGCTACACCTTC. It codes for CASSQDSAGGGGYTF. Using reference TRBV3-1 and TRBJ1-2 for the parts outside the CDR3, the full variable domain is DTAVSQTPKYLVTQMGNDKSIKCEQNLGHDTMYWYKQDSKKFLKIMFSYNNKELIINETVPNRFSPKSPDKAHLNLHINSLELGDSAVYFCASSQDSAGGGGYTFGSGTRLTVV.

Here the CDR3 DNA reads TGCGCCAGCAGCTCACCGGGACAGGGGGGAGAGACCCAGTACTTC. Protein product: CASSSPGQGGETQYF. The gene calls are TRBV4-1 and TRBJ2-5; 11 bases map to TRBD1. Germline loops: CDR1 MGHRA, CDR2 YSYEKL. The V gene end was trimmed by 5 bases and the J gene end by 4 bases; junction bases not matched to a gene: 6. This CDR3 comprises 15 residues.

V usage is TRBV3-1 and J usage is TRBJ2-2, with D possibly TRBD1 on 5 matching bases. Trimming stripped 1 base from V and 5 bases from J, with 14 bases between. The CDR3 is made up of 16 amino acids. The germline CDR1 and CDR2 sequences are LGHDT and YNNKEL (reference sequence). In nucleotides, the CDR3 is TGTGCCAGCAGCCAAGTCGTGGGGCTGGGGACCGGGGAGCTGTTTTTT. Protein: CASSQVVGLGTGELFF.

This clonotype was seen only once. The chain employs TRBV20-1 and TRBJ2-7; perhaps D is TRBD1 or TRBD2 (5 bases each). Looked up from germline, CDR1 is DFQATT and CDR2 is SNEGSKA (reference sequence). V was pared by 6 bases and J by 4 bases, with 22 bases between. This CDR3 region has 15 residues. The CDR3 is CSAKHSGSFGYEQYF. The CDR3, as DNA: TGCAGTGCCAAACATTCAGGGAGTTTCGGGTACGAGCAGTACTTC.

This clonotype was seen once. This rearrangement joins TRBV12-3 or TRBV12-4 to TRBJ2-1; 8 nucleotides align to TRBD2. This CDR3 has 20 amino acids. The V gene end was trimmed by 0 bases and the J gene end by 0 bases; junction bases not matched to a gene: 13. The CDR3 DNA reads TGTGCCAGCAGTTTAGCGGTTGGTACTAGCGGTATAAGCTCCTACAATGAGCAGTTCTTC. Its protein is CASSLAVGTSGISSYNEQFF.

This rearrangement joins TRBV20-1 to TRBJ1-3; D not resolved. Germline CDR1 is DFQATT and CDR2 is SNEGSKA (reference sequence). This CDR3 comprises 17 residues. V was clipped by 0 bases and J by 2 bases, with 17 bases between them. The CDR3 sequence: CSARELGSLQAGNTIYF. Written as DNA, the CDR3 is TGCAGTGCTAGAGAGTTGGGCAGTTTGCAAGCTGGAAACACCATATATTTT.

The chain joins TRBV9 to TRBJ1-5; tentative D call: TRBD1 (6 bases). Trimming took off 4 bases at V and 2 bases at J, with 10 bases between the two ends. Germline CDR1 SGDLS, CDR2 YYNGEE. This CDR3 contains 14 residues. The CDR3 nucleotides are TGTGCCAGCAGCTCGGGACAACGCAATCAGCCCCAGCATTTT. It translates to CASSSGQRNQPQHF.

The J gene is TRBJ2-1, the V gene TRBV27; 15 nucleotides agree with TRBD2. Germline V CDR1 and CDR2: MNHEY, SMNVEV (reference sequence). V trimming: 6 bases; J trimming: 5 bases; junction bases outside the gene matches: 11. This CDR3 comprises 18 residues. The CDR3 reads CASSHGLAGGPSHNEQFF. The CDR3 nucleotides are TGTGCCAGCAGCCACGGACTAGCGGGAGGGCCTTCCCACAATGAGCAGTTCTTC.

As DNA, the CDR3 is TGTGCCAGTACCTCAAGCGGGTTCACCGGGGAGCTGTTTTTT. Protein product: CASTSSGFTGELFF. The chain has TRBV19 and TRBJ2-2; weak D call: TRBD2 (6 bases). V was shortened by 7 bases and J by 4 bases, with 13 bases between the two germline ends. Germline V gene data show CDR1 as LNHDA and CDR2 as SQIVND (reference sequence). The CDR3 has 14 amino acids.

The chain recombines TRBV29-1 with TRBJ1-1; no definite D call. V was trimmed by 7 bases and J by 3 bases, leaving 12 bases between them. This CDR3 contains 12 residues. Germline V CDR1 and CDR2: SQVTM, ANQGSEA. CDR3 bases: TGCAGCGGGCTCGGTTTTCACACTGAAGCTTTCTTT. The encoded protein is CSGLGFHTEAFF.

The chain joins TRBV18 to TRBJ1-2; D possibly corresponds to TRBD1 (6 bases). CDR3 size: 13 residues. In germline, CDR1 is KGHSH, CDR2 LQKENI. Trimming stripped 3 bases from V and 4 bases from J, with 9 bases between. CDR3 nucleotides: TGTGCCAGCTCACCTGGACAGCCCTATGGCTACACCTTC. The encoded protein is CASSPGQPYGYTF.

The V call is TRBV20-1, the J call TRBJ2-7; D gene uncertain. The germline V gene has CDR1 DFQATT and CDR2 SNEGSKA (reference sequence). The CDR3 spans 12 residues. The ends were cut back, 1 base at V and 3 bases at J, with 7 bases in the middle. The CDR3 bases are TGCAGTGCTAGAGGGAAGAACTACGAGCAGTACTTC. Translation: CSARGKNYEQYF.

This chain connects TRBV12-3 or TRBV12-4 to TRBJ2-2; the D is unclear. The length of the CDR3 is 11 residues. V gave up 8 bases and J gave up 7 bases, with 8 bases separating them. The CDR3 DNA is TGTGCCAGCGACTTTTACGGGGAGCTGTTTTTT. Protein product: CASDFYGELFF.

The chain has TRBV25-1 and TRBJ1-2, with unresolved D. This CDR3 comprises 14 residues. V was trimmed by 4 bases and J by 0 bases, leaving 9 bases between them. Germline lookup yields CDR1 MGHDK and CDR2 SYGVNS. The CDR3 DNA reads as TGTGCCAGCAGTGTATTGGGAGCTAACTATGGCTACACCTTC. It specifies CASSVLGANYGYTF.

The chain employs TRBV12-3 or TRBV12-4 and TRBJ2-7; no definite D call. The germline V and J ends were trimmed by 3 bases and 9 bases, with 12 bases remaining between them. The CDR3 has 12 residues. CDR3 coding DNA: TGTGCCAGCAGTTTTTCCACGGCCGGGCAGTACTTC. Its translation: CASSFSTAGQYF.